Listed below are T cell receptor beta chains from one sample, sequenced in a study of shared clonotypes between healthy human individuals. Here immunoSEQ multiplex PCR was the method, and the copy in TCRdb shows in-frame clones only, minus some. The sample holds 300,000 to 400,000 clones, roughly 84% seen once. Source material: memory CD8+ T cells sorted from blood. The receptors here all came from a man aged 18 to 30 in good health. The CDR3 runs from the conserved cysteine through the conserved F or W. D genes are given only for firm matches. Some rows mark clone size as missing; the rest say once, few, many or name a class of expanded clone.

CDR3: CASEGTELAGPQHF
DNA: TGTGCCAGCGAGGGGACGGAACTGGCAGGGCCCCAGCATTTT
J: TRBJ1-5
D: .
size: .
V: TRBV28

CDR3: CASSFDRGRDGYEQYF
DNA: TGTGCCAGCAGCTTTGACAGGGGGCGCGATGGCTACGAGCAGTACTTC
J: TRBJ2-7
D: TRBD1
size: .
V: TRBV7-2

CDR3: CSASIGGFYNEQFF
DNA: TGCAGCGCTTCGATAGGGGGGTTCTACAATGAGCAGTTCTTC
J: TRBJ2-1
D: .
size: .
V: TRBV29-1

CDR3: CASSFGLSTEQYF
DNA: TGTGCCAGCAGCTTCGGACTCTCCACCGAGCAGTACTTC
J: TRBJ2-7
D: .
size: .
V: TRBV5-6

CDR3: CASSPRLAGSTDTQYF
DNA: TGTGCCAGCAGCCCACGACTAGCGGGAAGCACAGATACGCAGTATTTT
J: TRBJ2-3
D: TRBD2
size: .
V: TRBV7-9

CDR3: CASSLAQVGYSPLHF
DNA: TGTGCCAGCAGTTTGGCCCAGGTCGGATATTCACCCCTCCACTTT
J: TRBJ1-6
D: .
size: .
V: TRBV28

CDR3: CSVGGLGGNEQFF
DNA: TGCAGCGTTGGAGGACTAGGGGGGAATGAGCAGTTCTTC
J: TRBJ2-1
D: .
size: .
V: TRBV29-1

CDR3: CASSRPLPLYNEQFF
DNA: TGTGCCAGCAGTAGGCCTCTTCCCCTTTACAATGAGCAGTTCTTC
J: TRBJ2-1
D: .
size: .
V: TRBV5-6

CDR3: CASSWFRLAGYNEQFF
DNA: TGTGCCAGCAGCTGGTTTCGACTAGCGGGATACAATGAGCAGTTCTTC
J: TRBJ2-1
D: TRBD2
size: .
V: TRBV5-4

CDR3: CASSQDVMTAAVYGYTF
DNA: TGCGCCAGCAGCCAAGACGTCATGACCGCCGCGGTCTATGGCTACACCTTC
J: TRBJ1-2
D: .
size: .
V: TRBV4-3

CDR3: CASSQDTGTSAGNTIYF
DNA: TGCGCCAGCAGCCAAGATACCGGGACAAGTGCTGGAAACACCATATATTTT
J: TRBJ1-3
D: .
size: .
V: TRBV4-1

CDR3: CASRTRDRTTNEKLFF
DNA: TGTGCCAGCAGAACTAGGGACAGAACAACTAATGAAAAACTGTTTTTT
J: TRBJ1-4
D: TRBD1
size: .
V: TRBV6-4

CDR3: CASSTLQIPAPYEQYF
DNA: TGTGCCAGCAGTACCCTACAAATCCCTGCACCCTACGAGCAGTACTTC
J: TRBJ2-7
D: .
size: many
V: TRBV27

CDR3: CASSELAGGYTDTQYF
DNA: TGCGCCAGCAGTGAGTTGGCGGGGGGATACACAGATACGCAGTATTTT
J: TRBJ2-3
D: TRBD2
size: .
V: TRBV10-1

CDR3: CASSRDRGGFYEQYF
DNA: TGTGCCAGCAGCCGCGACAGGGGAGGTTTCTACGAGCAGTACTTC
J: TRBJ2-7
D: TRBD1
size: .
V: TRBV2

CDR3: CASSDWDTDQPQHF
DNA: TGTGCCAGCAGTGATTGGGACACGGACCAGCCCCAGCATTTT
J: TRBJ1-5
D: .
size: .
V: TRBV25-1

CDR3: CASSLRSLNEQFF
DNA: TGCGCCAGCAGCTTGAGGTCCCTCAATGAGCAGTTCTTC
J: TRBJ2-1
D: .
size: .
V: TRBV5-1

CDR3: CATNEGPNEQFF
DNA: TGTGCCACAAATGAGGGGCCTAATGAGCAGTTCTTC
J: TRBJ2-1
D: .
size: .
V: TRBV10-3

CDR3: CASSYGTGILEQFF
DNA: TGTGCCAGCAGTTACGGGACAGGGATCTTAGAGCAGTTCTTC
J: TRBJ2-1
D: TRBD1
size: .
V: TRBV6-5

CDR3: CASSVGGGTTDTQYF
DNA: TGTGCCAGCAGCGTAGGTGGAGGGACCACAGATACGCAGTATTTT
J: TRBJ2-3
D: .
size: .
V: TRBV9

CDR3: CASSLIGDEQYF
DNA: TGTGCCAGCAGCTTAATCGGGGACGAGCAGTACTTC
J: TRBJ2-7
D: .
size: few
V: TRBV7-9

CDR3: CASSSASGRRTGELFF
DNA: TGTGCCAGCAGCTCCGCTAGCGGGAGGCGAACCGGGGAGCTGTTTTTT
J: TRBJ2-2
D: TRBD2
size: few
V: TRBV11-3

CDR3: CASTGRDFYTQYF
DNA: TGTGCCAGCACCGGAAGGGACTTTTATACGCAGTATTTT
J: TRBJ2-3
D: .
size: .
V: TRBV7-9

CDR3: CASSENGDGELFF
DNA: TGTGCCAGCAGTGAAAACGGTGACGGGGAGCTGTTTTTT
J: TRBJ2-2
D: .
size: once
V: TRBV2

CDR3: CASSSGTGGYEQYF
DNA: TGTGCCAGCAGCAGTGGGACAGGGGGTTACGAGCAGTACTTC
J: TRBJ2-7
D: TRBD1
size: once
V: TRBV11-2

CDR3: CAWSPRTQNTGELFF
DNA: TGTGCCTGGAGTCCACGGACACAGAACACCGGGGAGCTGTTTTTT
J: TRBJ2-2
D: .
size: .
V: TRBV30

CDR3: CASSLPGVDTQYF
DNA: TGTGCCAGCAGCTTACCGGGGGTCGATACGCAGTATTTT
J: TRBJ2-3
D: .
size: .
V: TRBV11-3

CDR3: CASSLGKGTEAFF
DNA: TGTGCCAGCAGCTTAGGGAAAGGTACTGAAGCTTTCTTT
J: TRBJ1-1
D: .
size: .
V: TRBV7-9

CDR3: CASSPRNSPYEQYF
DNA: TGTGCCAGCAGTCCGCGTAACAGCCCCTACGAGCAGTACTTC
J: TRBJ2-7
D: .
size: .
V: TRBV27

CDR3: CASSQDWAGTPYEQYF
DNA: TGCGCCAGCAGCCAAGATTGGGCAGGGACACCCTACGAGCAGTACTTC
J: TRBJ2-7
D: .
size: .
V: TRBV4-3

CDR3: CASSHRGRQYF
DNA: TGCGCCAGCAGTCACCGGGGACGGCAGTACTTC
J: TRBJ2-7
D: .
size: .
V: TRBV4-1

CDR3: CASSWLGWDSEAFF
DNA: TGTGCCAGCAGTTGGTTGGGTTGGGACAGTGAAGCTTTCTTT
J: TRBJ1-1
D: TRBD1
size: once
V: TRBV28

CDR3: CASSLRPGTVGETQYF
DNA: TGTGCCAGCAGCTTAAGGCCCGGGACAGTGGGAGAGACCCAGTACTTC
J: TRBJ2-5
D: TRBD1
size: .
V: TRBV7-2

CDR3: CASSSTGGYQETQYF
DNA: TGTGCCAGCAGCTCGACAGGGGGATACCAAGAGACCCAGTACTTC
J: TRBJ2-5
D: TRBD1
size: .
V: TRBV7-9

CDR3: CASSEGIWNTEAFF
DNA: TGTGCCAGCAGTGAGGGCATCTGGAACACTGAAGCTTTCTTT
J: TRBJ1-1
D: .
size: .
V: TRBV7-9

CDR3: CASSEGGFAGANVLTF
DNA: TGCGCCAGCAGCGAGGGAGGGTTCGCTGGGGCCAACGTCCTGACTTTC
J: TRBJ2-6
D: TRBD2
size: .
V: TRBV5-1

CDR3: CASSYSDSYEQYF
DNA: TGCGCCAGCAGCTACAGCGACTCCTACGAGCAGTACTTC
J: TRBJ2-7
D: .
size: .
V: TRBV4-1

CDR3: CASSMMNGYTF
DNA: TGTGCCAGTAGTATGATGAATGGCTACACCTTC
J: TRBJ1-2
D: .
size: .
V: TRBV19

CDR3: CASSVEGPGQGNVLTF
DNA: TGTGCCAGCAGCGTAGAGGGACCGGGACAGGGCAACGTCCTGACTTTC
J: TRBJ2-6
D: TRBD1
size: .
V: TRBV9

CDR3: CASSQAGDEQYF
DNA: TGCGCCAGCAGCCAAGCTGGGGACGAGCAGTACTTC
J: TRBJ2-7
D: .
size: .
V: TRBV4-1

CDR3: CASSDIGQGGTEAFF
DNA: TGTGCCAGCAGTGATATTGGACAGGGAGGGACTGAAGCTTTCTTT
J: TRBJ1-1
D: TRBD1
size: .
V: TRBV7-9

CDR3: CASSVEHGVGNTIYF
DNA: TGTGCCAGCAGCGTAGAACACGGAGTCGGAAACACCATATATTTT
J: TRBJ1-3
D: .
size: .
V: TRBV9

CDR3: CASSSSSGRIGNEQFF
DNA: TGTGCCAGCAGCTCGTCTAGCGGGCGAATCGGAAATGAGCAGTTCTTC
J: TRBJ2-1
D: TRBD2
size: .
V: TRBV13

CDR3: CASSSGTGEETQYF
DNA: TGTGCCAGCAGTTCCGGGACAGGGGAAGAGACCCAGTACTTC
J: TRBJ2-5
D: TRBD1
size: .
V: TRBV6-5

CDR3: CASSLGSSVYEQYF
DNA: TGTGCCAGCAGCTTAGGGAGTAGCGTCTACGAGCAGTACTTC
J: TRBJ2-7
D: .
size: .
V: TRBV7-8

CDR3: CASSQDIGQYSYTDTQYF
DNA: TGCGCCAGCAGCCAGGACATCGGACAGTACAGCTATACAGATACGCAGTATTTT
J: TRBJ2-3
D: .
size: few
V: TRBV4-1

CDR3: CASSLAGGVAEAFF
DNA: TGTGCCAGCAGCTTAGCGGGGGGCGTTGCTGAAGCTTTCTTT
J: TRBJ1-1
D: .
size: once
V: TRBV5-6

CDR3: CASSFSGLNTGELFF
DNA: TGTGCCAGCAGTTTCTCCGGGTTGAACACCGGGGAGCTGTTTTTT
J: TRBJ2-2
D: .
size: .
V: TRBV27

CDR3: CASSESTEGTDTQYF
DNA: TGCGCCAGCAGTGAGTCGACCGAGGGCACAGATACGCAGTATTTT
J: TRBJ2-3
D: .
size: .
V: TRBV10-2

CDR3: CASSLASGLAGVDEQFF
DNA: TGTGCCAGCAGCTTGGCCTCCGGACTAGCGGGAGTGGATGAGCAGTTCTTC
J: TRBJ2-1
D: TRBD2
size: .
V: TRBV7-9

CDR3: CASSPWLQETQYF
DNA: TGTGCCAGCAGTCCATGGTTACAAGAGACCCAGTACTTC
J: TRBJ2-5
D: .
size: few
V: TRBV28

CDR3: CASSLDGTQYF
DNA: TGTGCCAGCAGCTTAGACGGAACGCAGTATTTT
J: TRBJ2-3
D: .
size: .
V: TRBV11-2

CDR3: CASSYFPAGNTGELFF
DNA: TGTGCCAGCAGCTACTTTCCTGCGGGGAACACCGGGGAGCTGTTTTTT
J: TRBJ2-2
D: .
size: .
V: TRBV7-2

CDR3: CASRGVDTEAFF
DNA: TGTGCCAGCAGGGGCGTGGACACTGAAGCTTTCTTT
J: TRBJ1-1
D: .
size: .
V: TRBV7-9

CDR3: CASSWTEGTYNEQFF
DNA: TGCGCCAGCAGCTGGACAGAGGGCACCTACAATGAGCAGTTCTTC
J: TRBJ2-1
D: .
size: .
V: TRBV4-1